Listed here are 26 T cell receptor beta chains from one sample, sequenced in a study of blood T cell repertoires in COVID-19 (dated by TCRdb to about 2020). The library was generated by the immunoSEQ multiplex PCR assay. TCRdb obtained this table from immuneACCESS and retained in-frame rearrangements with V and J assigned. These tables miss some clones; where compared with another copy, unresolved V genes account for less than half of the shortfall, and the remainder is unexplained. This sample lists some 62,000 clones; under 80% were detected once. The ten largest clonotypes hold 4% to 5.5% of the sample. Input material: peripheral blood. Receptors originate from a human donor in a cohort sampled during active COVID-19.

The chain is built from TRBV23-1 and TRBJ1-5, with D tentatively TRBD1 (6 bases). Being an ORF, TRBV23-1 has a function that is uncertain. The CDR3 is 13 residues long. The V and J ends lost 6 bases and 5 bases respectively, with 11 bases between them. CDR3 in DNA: TGCGCCAGCAGAGTAGGGGGGGATCAGCCCCAGCATTTT. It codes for CASRVGGDQPQHF.

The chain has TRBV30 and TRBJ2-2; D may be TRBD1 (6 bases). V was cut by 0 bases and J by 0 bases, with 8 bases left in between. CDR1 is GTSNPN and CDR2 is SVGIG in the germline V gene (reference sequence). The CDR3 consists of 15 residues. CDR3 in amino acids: CAWSVPGANTGELFF. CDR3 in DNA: TGTGCCTGGAGTGTACCAGGGGCGAACACCGGGGAGCTGTTTTTT.

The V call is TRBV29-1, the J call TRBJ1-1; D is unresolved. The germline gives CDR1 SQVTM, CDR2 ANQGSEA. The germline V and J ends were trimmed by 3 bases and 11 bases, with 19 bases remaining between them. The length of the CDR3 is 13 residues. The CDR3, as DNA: TGCAGCGTTGAGGTTACAGCCGAGAATGTGGCTTTCTTT. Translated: CSVEVTAENVAFF.

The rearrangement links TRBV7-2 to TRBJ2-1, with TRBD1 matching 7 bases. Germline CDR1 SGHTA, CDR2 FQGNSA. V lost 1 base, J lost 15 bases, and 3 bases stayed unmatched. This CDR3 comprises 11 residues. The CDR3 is CASSLGGGLFF. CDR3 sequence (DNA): TGTGCCAGCAGCTTAGGAGGGGGCCTGTTCTTC.

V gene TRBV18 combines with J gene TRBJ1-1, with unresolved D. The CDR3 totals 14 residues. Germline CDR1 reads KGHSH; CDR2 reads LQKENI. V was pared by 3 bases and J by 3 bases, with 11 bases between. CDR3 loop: CASSPGRLDTEAFF. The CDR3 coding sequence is TGTGCCAGCTCACCTGGCCGTCTGGACACTGAAGCTTTCTTT.

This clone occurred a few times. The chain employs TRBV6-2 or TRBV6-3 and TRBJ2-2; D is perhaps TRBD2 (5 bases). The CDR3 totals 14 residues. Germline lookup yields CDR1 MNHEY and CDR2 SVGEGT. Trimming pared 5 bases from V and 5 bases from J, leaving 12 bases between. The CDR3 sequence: CASSPYEGTGELFF. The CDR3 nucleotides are TGTGCCAGCAGTCCCTACGAGGGTACCGGGGAGCTGTTTTTT.

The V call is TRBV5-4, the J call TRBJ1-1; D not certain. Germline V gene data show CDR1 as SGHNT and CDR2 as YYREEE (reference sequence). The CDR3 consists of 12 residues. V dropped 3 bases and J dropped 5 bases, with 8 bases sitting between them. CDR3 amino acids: CASSSPGTEAFF. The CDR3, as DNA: TGTGCCAGCAGCTCACCCGGTACTGAAGCTTTCTTT.

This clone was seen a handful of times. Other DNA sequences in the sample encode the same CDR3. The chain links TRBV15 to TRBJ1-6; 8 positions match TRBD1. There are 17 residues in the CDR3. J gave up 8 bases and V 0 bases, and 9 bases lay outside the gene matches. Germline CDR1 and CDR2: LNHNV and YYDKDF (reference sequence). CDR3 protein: CATSRDPRTGLDSPLHF. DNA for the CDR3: TGTGCCACCAGCAGAGATCCCCGGACAGGGTTGGATTCACCCCTCCACTTT.

The CDR3 protein is CASSSADRGGIYGYTF. In DNA, the CDR3 is TGCGCCAGCAGCTCGGCCGACAGGGGAGGTATCTATGGCTACACCTTC. The chain employs TRBV5-1 and TRBJ1-2; the match to TRBD1 covers 8 bases. V shed 3 bases and J 4 bases; nucleotides not matched to a gene: 11. The CDR3 totals 16 residues. Per germline, CDR1 SGHRS and CDR2 YFSETQ.

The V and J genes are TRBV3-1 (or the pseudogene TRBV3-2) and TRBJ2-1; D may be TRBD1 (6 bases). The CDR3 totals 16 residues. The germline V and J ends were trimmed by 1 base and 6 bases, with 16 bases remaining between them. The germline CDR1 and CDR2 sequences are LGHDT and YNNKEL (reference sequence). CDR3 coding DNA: TGTGCCAGCAGCCAAGGCGGCTGGGGGCAGGGCAATGAGCAGTTCTTC. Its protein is CASSQGGWGQGNEQFF.

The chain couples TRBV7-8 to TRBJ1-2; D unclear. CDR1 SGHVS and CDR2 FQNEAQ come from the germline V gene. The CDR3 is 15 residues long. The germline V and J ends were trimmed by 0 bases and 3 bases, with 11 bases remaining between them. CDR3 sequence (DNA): TGTGCCAGCAGCTTAGCGCTGGCGCGGGACTATGGCTACACCTTC. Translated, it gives CASSLALARDYGYTF.

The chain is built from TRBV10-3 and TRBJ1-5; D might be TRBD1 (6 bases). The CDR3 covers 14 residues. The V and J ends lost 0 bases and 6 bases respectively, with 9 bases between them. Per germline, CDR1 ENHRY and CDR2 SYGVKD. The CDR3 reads CAISESGRGQPQHF. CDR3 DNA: TGTGCCATCAGTGAGTCGGGCAGGGGTCAGCCCCAGCATTTT.

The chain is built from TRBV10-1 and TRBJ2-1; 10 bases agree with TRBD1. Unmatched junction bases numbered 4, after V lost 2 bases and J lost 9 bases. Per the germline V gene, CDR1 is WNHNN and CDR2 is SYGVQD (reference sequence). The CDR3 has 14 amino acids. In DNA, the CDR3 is TGCGCCAGCAGTGAGAGGACAGGGGGGACTGAGCAGTTCTTC. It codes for CASSERTGGTEQFF.

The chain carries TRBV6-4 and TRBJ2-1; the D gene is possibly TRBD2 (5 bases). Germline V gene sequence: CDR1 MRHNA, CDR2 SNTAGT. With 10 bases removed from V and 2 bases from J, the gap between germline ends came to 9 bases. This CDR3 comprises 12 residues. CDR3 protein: CATRGTYNEQFF. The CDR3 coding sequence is TGTGCCACCCGAGGGACCTACAATGAGCAGTTCTTC.

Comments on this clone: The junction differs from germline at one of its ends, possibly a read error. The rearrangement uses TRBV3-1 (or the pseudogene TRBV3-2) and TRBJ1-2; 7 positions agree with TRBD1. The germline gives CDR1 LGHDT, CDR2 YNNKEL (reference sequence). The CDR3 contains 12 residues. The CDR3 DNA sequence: TGTGCCAGCAGCCCTGAGAGGGGACAGTCATTTTTC. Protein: CASSPERGQSFF.

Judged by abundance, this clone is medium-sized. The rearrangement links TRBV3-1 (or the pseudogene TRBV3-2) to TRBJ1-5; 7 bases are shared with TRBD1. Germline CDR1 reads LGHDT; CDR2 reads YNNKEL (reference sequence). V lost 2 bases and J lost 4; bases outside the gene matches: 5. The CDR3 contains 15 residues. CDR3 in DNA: TGTGCCAGCAGCCAATCGCCAGGGGGGAATCAGCCCCAGCATTTT. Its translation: CASSQSPGGNQPQHF.

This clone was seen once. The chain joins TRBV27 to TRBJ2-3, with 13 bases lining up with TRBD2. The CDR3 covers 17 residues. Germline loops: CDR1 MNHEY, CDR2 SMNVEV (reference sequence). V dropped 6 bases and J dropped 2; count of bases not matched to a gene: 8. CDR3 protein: CASRARLAGGFTDTQYF. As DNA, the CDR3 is TGTGCCAGCAGGGCTAGACTAGCGGGGGGTTTCACAGATACGCAGTATTTT.

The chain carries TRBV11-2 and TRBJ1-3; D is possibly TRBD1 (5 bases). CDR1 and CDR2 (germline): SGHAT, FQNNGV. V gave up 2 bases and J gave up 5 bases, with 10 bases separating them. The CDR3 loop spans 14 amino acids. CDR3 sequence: CASSLPGFRNTIYF. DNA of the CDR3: TGTGCCAGCAGCTTACCAGGGTTCAGAAACACCATATATTTT.

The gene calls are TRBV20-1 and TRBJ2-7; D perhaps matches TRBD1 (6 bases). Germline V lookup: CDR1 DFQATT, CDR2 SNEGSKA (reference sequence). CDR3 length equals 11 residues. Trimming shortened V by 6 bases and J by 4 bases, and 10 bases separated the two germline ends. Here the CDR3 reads CSAQQGYEQYF. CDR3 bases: TGCAGTGCACAACAGGGTTACGAGCAGTACTTC.

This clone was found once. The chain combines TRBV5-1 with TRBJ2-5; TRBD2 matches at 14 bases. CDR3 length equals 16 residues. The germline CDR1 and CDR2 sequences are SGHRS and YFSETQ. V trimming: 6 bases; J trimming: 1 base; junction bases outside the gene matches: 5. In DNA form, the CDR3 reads TGCGCCAGCACCATGGGACTAGCGGGGGCCCAAGAGACCCAGTACTTC. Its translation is CASTMGLAGAQETQYF. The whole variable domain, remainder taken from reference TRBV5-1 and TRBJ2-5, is KAGVTQTPRYLIKTRGQQVTLSCSPISGHRSVSWYQQTPGQGLQFLFEYFSETQRNKGNFPGRFSGRQFSNSRSEMNVSTLELGDSALYLCASTMGLAGAQETQYFGPGTRLLVL.

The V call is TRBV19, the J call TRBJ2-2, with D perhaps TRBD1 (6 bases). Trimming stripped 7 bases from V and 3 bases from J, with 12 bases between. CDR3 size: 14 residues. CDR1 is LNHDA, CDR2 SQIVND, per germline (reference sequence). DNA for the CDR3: TGTGCCAGTACGGCCCAGGGGTACACCGGGGAGCTGTTTTTT. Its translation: CASTAQGYTGELFF.

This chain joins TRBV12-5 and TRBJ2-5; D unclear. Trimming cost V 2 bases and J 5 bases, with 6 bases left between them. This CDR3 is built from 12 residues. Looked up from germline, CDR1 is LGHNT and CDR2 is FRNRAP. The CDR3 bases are TGTGCTAGTGGTTTGCGCCGGGAGACCCAGTACTTC. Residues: CASGLRRETQYF. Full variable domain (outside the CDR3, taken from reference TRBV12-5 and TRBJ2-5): DARVTQTPRHKVTEMGQEVTMRCQPILGHNTVFWYRQTMMQGLELLAYFRNRAPLDDSGMPKDRFSAEMPDATLATLKIQPSEPRDSAVYFCASGLRRETQYFGPGTRLLVL.

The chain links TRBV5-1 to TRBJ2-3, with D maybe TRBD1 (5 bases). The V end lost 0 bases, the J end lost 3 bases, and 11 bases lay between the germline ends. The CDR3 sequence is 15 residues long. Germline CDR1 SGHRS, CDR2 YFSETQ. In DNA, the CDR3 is TGCGCCAGCAGCTTGGTAGGGGCGGTAACAGATACGCAGTATTTT. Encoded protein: CASSLVGAVTDTQYF. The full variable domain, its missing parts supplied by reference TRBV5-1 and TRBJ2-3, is KAGVTQTPRYLIKTRGQQVTLSCSPISGHRSVSWYQQTPGQGLQFLFEYFSETQRNKGNFPGRFSGRQFSNSRSEMNVSTLELGDSALYLCASSLVGAVTDTQYFGPGTRLTVL.

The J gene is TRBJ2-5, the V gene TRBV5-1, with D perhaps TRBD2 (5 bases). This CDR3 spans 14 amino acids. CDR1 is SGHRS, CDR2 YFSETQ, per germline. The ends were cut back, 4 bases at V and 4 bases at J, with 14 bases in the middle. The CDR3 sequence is CASSLAGVAETQYF. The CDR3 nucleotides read TGCGCCAGCAGCCTGGCCGGGGTAGCAGAGACCCAGTACTTC.

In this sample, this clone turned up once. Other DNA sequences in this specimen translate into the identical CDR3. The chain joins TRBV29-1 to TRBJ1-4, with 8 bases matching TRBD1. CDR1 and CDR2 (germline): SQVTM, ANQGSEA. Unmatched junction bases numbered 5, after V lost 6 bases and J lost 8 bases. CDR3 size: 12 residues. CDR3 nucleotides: TGCAGCGTCGGCCGACAGGGGGAAAAACTGTTTTTT. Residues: CSVGRQGEKLFF.

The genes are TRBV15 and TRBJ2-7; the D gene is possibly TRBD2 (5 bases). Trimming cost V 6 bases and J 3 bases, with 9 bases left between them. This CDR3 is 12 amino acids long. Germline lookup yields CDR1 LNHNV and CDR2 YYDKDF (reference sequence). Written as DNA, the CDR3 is TGTGCCACCAGGGGAGCGAGCTACGAGCAGTACTTC. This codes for CATRGASYEQYF.